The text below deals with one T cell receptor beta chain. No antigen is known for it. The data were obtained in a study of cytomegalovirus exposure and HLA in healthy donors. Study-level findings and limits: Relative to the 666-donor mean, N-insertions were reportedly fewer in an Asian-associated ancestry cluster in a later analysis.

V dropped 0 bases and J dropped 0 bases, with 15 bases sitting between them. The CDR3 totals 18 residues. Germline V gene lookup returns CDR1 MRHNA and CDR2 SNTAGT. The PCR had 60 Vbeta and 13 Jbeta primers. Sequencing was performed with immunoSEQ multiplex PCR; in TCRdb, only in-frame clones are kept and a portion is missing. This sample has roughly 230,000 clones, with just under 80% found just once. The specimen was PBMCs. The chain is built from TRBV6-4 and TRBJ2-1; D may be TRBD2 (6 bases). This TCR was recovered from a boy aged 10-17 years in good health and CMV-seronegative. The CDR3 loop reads CASSDSGVRRGSYNEQFF. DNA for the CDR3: TGTGCCAGCAGTGACTCTGGCGTTAGGCGGGGCTCCTACAATGAGCAGTTCTTC.